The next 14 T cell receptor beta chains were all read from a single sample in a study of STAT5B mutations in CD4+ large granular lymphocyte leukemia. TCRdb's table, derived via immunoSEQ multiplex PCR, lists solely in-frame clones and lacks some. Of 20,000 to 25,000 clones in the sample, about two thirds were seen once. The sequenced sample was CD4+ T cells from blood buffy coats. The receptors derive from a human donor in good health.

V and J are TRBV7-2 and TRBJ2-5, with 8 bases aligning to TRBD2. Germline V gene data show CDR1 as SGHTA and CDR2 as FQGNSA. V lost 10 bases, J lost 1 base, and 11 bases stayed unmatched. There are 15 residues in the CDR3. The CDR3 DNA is TGTGCCACCGGCATCGGGGGGGCTATCCAAGAGACCCAGTACTTC. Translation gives CATGIGGAIQETQYF.

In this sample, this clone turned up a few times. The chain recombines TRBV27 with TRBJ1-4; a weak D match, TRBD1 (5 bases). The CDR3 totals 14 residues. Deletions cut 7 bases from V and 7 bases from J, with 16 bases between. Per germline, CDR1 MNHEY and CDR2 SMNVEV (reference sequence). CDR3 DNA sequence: TGTGCCAGCAAACTAAGGGGTTCTGGTGAAAAACTGTTTTTT. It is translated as CASKLRGSGEKLFF.

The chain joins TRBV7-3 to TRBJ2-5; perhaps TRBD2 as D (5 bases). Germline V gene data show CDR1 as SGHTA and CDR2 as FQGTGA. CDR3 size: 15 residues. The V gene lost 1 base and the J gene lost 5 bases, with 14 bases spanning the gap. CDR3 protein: CASSLRGARVETQYF. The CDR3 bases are TGTGCCAGCAGCTTAAGAGGCGCGAGGGTCGAGACCCAGTACTTC. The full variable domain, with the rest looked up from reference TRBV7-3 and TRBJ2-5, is GAGVSQTPSNKVTEKGKYVELRCDPISGHTALYWYRQSLGQGPEFLIYFQGTGAADDSGLPNDRFFAVRPEGSVSTLKIQRTERGDSAVYLCASSLRGARVETQYFGPGTRLLVL.

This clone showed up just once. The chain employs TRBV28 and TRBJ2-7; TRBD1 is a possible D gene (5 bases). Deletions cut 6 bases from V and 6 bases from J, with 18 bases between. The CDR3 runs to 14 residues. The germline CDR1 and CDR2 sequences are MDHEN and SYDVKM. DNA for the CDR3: TGTGCCAGCAGGGACCCTCGGGCAGGGTTCGAGCAGTACTTC. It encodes CASRDPRAGFEQYF.

The CDR3 DNA is TGTGCCAGCAGCTTAGATCATTCAGGGGGCCACGAGCAGTACTTC. This translates into CASSLDHSGGHEQYF. V gene TRBV11-2 combines with J gene TRBJ2-7; TRBD1 agrees at 8 bases. This CDR3 region has 15 residues. V lost 0 bases and J lost 5; bases outside the gene matches: 6. CDR1 and CDR2 (germline): SGHAT, FQNNGV.

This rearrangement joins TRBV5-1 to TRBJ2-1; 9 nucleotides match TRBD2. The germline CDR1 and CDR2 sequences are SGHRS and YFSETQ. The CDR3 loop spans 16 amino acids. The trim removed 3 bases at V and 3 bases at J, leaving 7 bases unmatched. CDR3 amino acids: CASSWGLTSGYNEQFF. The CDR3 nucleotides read TGCGCCAGCAGCTGGGGACTGACTAGCGGCTACAATGAGCAGTTCTTC. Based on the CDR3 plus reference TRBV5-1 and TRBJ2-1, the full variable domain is KAGVTQTPRYLIKTRGQQVTLSCSPISGHRSVSWYQQTPGQGLQFLFEYFSETQRNKGNFPGRFSGRQFSNSRSEMNVSTLELGDSALYLCASSWGLTSGYNEQFFGPGTRLTVL.

The CDR3 DNA sequence: TGTGCCAGCAGCCCTATCGCAGGGGGCTCCAACTATGGCTACACCTTC. This codes for CASSPIAGGSNYGYTF. The V and J genes are TRBV5-4 and TRBJ1-2; 8 bases match TRBD1. V lost 4 bases, J lost 2 bases, and 10 bases stayed unmatched. The germline CDR1 and CDR2 sequences are SGHNT and YYREEE (reference sequence). The CDR3 has 16 residues.

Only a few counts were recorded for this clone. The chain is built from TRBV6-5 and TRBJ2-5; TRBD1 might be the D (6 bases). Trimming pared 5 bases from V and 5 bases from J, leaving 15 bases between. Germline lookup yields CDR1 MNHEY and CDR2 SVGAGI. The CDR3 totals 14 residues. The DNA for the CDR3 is TGTGCCAGCAGTCGGGACACCGCTGTGGAGACCCAGTACTTC. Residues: CASSRDTAVETQYF.

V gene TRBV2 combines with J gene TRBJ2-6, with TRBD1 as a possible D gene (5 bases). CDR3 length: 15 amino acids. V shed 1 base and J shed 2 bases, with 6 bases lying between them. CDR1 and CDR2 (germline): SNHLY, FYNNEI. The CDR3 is CASSEVGPGANVLTF. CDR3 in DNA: TGTGCCAGCAGTGAAGTGGGGCCTGGGGCCAACGTCCTGACTTTC. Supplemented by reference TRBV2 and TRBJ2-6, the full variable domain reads EPEVTQTPSHQVTQMGQEVILRCVPISNHLYFYWYRQILGQKVEFLVSFYNNEISEKSEIFDDQFSVERPDGSNFTLKIRSTKLEDSAMYFCASSEVGPGANVLTFGAGSRLTVL.

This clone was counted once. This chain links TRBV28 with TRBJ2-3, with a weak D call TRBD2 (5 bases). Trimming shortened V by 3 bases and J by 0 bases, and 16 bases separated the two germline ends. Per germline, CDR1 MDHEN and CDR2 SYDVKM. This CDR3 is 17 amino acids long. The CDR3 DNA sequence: TGTGCCAGCAGTTTTCCGTACGGACTCGCTAGCACAGATACGCAGTATTTT. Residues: CASSFPYGLASTDTQYF.

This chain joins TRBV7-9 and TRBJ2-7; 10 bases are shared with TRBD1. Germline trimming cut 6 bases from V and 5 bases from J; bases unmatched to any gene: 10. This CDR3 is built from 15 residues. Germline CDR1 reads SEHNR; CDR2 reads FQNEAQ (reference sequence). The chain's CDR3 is CASSPGTGVVHEQYF. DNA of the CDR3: TGTGCCAGCAGTCCTGGGACAGGGGTTGTCCACGAGCAGTACTTC.

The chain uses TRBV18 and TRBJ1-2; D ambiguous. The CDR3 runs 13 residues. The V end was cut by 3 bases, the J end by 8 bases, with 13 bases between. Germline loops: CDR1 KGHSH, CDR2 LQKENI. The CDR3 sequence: CASSPPEVRGYTF. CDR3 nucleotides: TGTGCCAGCTCACCGCCGGAAGTCCGGGGCTACACCTTC.

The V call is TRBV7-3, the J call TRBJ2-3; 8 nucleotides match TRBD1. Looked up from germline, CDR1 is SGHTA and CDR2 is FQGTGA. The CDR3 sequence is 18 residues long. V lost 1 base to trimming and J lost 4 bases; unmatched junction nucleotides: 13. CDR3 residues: CASSLRGTGYSTSDTQYF. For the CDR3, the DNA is TGTGCCAGCAGCTTAAGGGGGACAGGCTACAGCACATCAGATACGCAGTATTTT.

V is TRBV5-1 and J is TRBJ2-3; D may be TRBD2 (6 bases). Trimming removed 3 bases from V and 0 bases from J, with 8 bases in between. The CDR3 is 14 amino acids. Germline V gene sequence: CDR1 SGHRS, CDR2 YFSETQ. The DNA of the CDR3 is TGCGCCAGCAGCTCTAGCGCGAGCACAGATACGCAGTATTTT. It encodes CASSSSASTDTQYF.